The following is a TCR beta chain sequence with its context. The length of the CDR3 is 14 residues. V gave up 4 bases and J gave up 4 bases, with 13 bases separating them. CDR1 and CDR2 (germline): MNHEY, SMNVEV (reference sequence). The sample is drawn from a study of blood T cells in healthy people across ages. Background on the study: Researchers report that template switching captured about one barcoded beta molecule per two T cells.

Combining a sample-barcoded 5' primer with a J-beta primer mix, a second PCR ran for 7 to 11 cycles. TCRdb ran MiXCR on the 5' RACE reads and lists one entry per CDR3 protein. In the table there are hundreds of thousands of distinct CDR3 sequences, approximately 30% of which are singletons. Sequencing was carried out using blood. The V gene is TRBV27, the J gene TRBJ1-2; perhaps TRBD1 as D (6 bases). The sequence derives from an elderly woman in good health. The CDR3, as DNA: TGTGCCAGCAGTTGGTCAGGGGCCTTCTATGGCTACACCTTC. As protein: CASSWSGAFYGYTF.